The clone carrying this T cell receptor (beta chain) came up a few times. From germline, CDR1 is MNHNS and CDR2 SASEGT. There are 15 residues in the CDR3. Trimming shortened V by 6 bases and J by 9 bases, and 20 bases separated the two germline ends. The library targeted TCRbeta and was prepared with unique molecular identifiers. TCRdb fed the PCR reads into MiXCR, producing one record per CDR3 protein. The data hold about 1,000,000 distinct CDR3 sequences, with around 30% observed a single time. The data stem from a study of T-cell reconstitution after alpha-beta-depleted transplantation in children.

The sequences come from PBMCs, mostly from graft donor cells, collected 360 days after TCRalphabeta/CD19-depleted stem cell transplant. This TCR was sampled from a boy under three years old who had a stem cell transplant for SCID, so the T cells may come from the graft donor. V is TRBV6-1 and J is TRBJ2-2; possibly TRBD1 for D (5 bases). The chain's CDR3 is CASSRTGGRYRELFF. CDR3 nucleotide sequence: TGTGCCAGCAGCCGCACAGGCGGACGTTATCGGGAGCTGTTTTTT.